This is a list of T cell receptor beta chains from one sample in a study of cytomegalovirus exposure and HLA in healthy donors. Profiled with immunoSEQ multiplex PCR; TCRdb holds only in-frame clones, not every one. The data show around 190,000 clones, around 77% seen once. Specimen: PBMCs. Receptor source: a woman in her 30s in good health and CMV-seronegative. CDR3s include the opening cysteine and the closing phenylalanine or tryptophan. A D gene is named only where the DNA matches it firmly. Size values are once, few and many counts, or a class for expanded clones, and some rows have none.

TRBD1	TRBV6-4	.	TRBJ2-7	TGTGCCAGCAGCGTTACAGGGGGCGCGTACGAGCAGTACTTC	CASSVTGGAYEQYF
.	TRBV7-8	once	TRBJ1-4	TGTGCCAGCAGCCTAGTGGAGGGGCGAAAACTGTTTTTT	CASSLVEGRKLFF
.	TRBV30	.	TRBJ1-5	TGTGCCTGGAGTGCAACAGCGCCAGGGCAGCCCCAGCATTTT	CAWSATAPGQPQHF
.	TRBV7-2	.	TRBJ1-1	TGTGCCAGCAGCTTAGGCTCTAGGCCTGTGCGGGAAGCTTTCTTT	CASSLGSRPVREAFF
.	TRBV6-5	.	TRBJ2-7	TGTGCCAGCAGCCGTACGGGCGGGACGGTTTACGAGCAGTACTTC	CASSRTGGTVYEQYF
TRBD2	TRBV28	once	TRBJ2-7	TGTGCCAGCAGTTCCGCCCGTGAAGCGGGAAGGTACGAGCAGTACTTC	CASSSAREAGRYEQYF
TRBD2	TRBV19	.	TRBJ2-1	TGTGCCAGTAGTATAGATTTGGTAGCGGGGTACAATGAGCAGTTCTTC	CASSIDLVAGYNEQFF
TRBD1	TRBV28	.	TRBJ1-2	TGTGCCAGCAGTTTCTTGGGACAGGAGAACTATGGCTACACCTTC	CASSFLGQENYGYTF
TRBD2	TRBV19	.	TRBJ2-7	TGTGCCAGTAGTCCGGGACTAGCGGGCTACGAGCAGTACTTC	CASSPGLAGYEQYF
TRBD1	TRBV6-1	.	TRBJ2-7	TGTGCCAGCAGTGAAGGACAGGGGGTTTCCTACGAGCAGTACTTC	CASSEGQGVSYEQYF
.	TRBV7-8	.	TRBJ1-4	TGTGCCAGCAGCTCAGAAGCTAATGAAAAACTGTTTTTT	CASSSEANEKLFF
.	TRBV11-1	.	TRBJ2-4	TGTGCCAGCAGCTTACAGGGGTTCGACATTCAGTACTTC	CASSLQGFDIQYF
.	TRBV9	.	TRBJ2-1	TGTGCCAGCAGCGTAACAGGGCAGTACAATGAGCAGTTCTTC	CASSVTGQYNEQFF